Listed below are T cell receptor beta chains from one sample, sequenced in a study of blood T cell repertoires in COVID-19. Clones were read by immunoSEQ multiplex PCR, and TCRdb kept only the in-frame ones, dropping some. The sample gives a few hundred thousand clones, approximately 85% of which show up once; 0.87% is in the top ten. The sequenced sample was peripheral blood. These TCRs come from a human donor with COVID-19, enrolled during active disease. The donor label of this sample is uncertain. CDR3s include the opening cysteine and the closing phenylalanine or tryptophan. Fields, in order: V gene, clone size, D gene, J gene, CDR3 protein, CDR3 DNA. D genes are given only for firm matches. Not all rows give a size; the values are once, few, many and, for expanded clones, a class.

>TRBV4-1|NA|TRBD1|TRBJ1-4
CASSLGTGDQNEKLFF
TGCGCCAGCAGCCTAGGGACAGGGGACCAAAATGAAAAACTGTTTTTT
>TRBV7-3|NA|NA|TRBJ2-1
CASSPTVAREQFF
TGTGCCAGCAGTCCAACCGTAGCGCGTGAGCAGTTCTTC
>TRBV29-1|NA|TRBD1|TRBJ2-1
CSAGQGPNNEQFF
TGCAGCGCTGGACAGGGGCCTAACAATGAGCAGTTCTTC
>TRBV30|NA|TRBD2|TRBJ2-3
CAWSDPGLAVFTDTQYF
TGTGCCTGGAGTGATCCGGGACTAGCGGTCTTCACAGATACGCAGTATTTT
>TRBV27|NA|TRBD1|TRBJ2-1
CASSLFSVGTGSLDNEQFF
TGTGCCAGCAGTTTATTTTCGGTGGGGACAGGGAGTCTTGACAATGAGCAGTTCTTC
>TRBV24-1|NA|NA|TRBJ2-4
CATSDSGSAKNIQYF
TGTGCCACCAGTGACTCCGGGTCAGCCAAAAACATTCAGTACTTC
>TRBV7-2|NA|NA|TRBJ1-2
CASSLGRDTSYGYTF
TGTGCCAGCAGCTTAGGCCGGGACACCTCCTATGGCTACACCTTC
>TRBV14|NA|TRBD1|TRBJ2-3
CASSAHWTGGIPDTQYF
TGTGCCAGCAGCGCCCATTGGACAGGGGGTATCCCAGATACGCAGTATTTT
>TRBV5-1|NA|TRBD2|TRBJ2-2
CASSLVASGSTGELFF
TGCGCCAGCAGCTTGGTAGCTAGCGGTTCAACCGGGGAGCTGTTTTTT
>TRBV7-2|NA|NA|TRBJ2-7
CASSSPKQGRAYEQYF
TGTGCCAGCAGCTCCCCAAAGCAGGGTCGGGCCTACGAGCAGTACTTC
>TRBV7-2|NA|NA|TRBJ2-3
CASSLTRRFTDTQYF
TGTGCCAGCAGCCTAACGCGGCGGTTCACAGATACGCAGTATTTT
>TRBV29-1|NA|NA|TRBJ2-3
CSVEGPDTQYF
TGCAGCGTTGAAGGTCCGGATACGCAGTATTTT
>TRBV6-5|NA|TRBD1|TRBJ1-5
CASSQDRDLQPQHF
TGTGCCAGCAGCCAGGACAGGGATTTACAGCCCCAGCATTTT
>TRBV28|NA|TRBD2|TRBJ2-4
CASSQAGGSVKNIQYF
TGTGCCAGCAGCCAAGCGGGGGGCTCGGTCAAAAACATTCAGTACTTC
>TRBV19|NA|NA|TRBJ1-3
CASRAGNTIYF
TGTGCCAGCCGAGCTGGAAACACCATATATTTT
>TRBV6-4|NA|TRBD2|TRBJ2-1
CASSELAGDSDEQFF
TGTGCCAGCAGTGAACTAGCGGGAGATAGTGATGAGCAGTTCTTC
>TRBV7-9|once|NA|TRBJ1-1
CASSSPSVGGTEAFF
TGTGCCAGCAGCTCACCCTCGGTCGGCGGCACTGAAGCTTTCTTT
>TRBV10-3|NA|TRBD2|TRBJ2-3
CATALKREGRYF
TGTGCCACTGCCCTCAAGCGGGAGGGCAGGTATTTT
>TRBV21-1|NA|NA|TRBJ1-6
CASSKNLGTANSPLHF
TGTGCCAGCAGCAAAAATTTAGGGACAGCGAATTCACCCCTCCACTTT
>TRBV7-2|NA|NA|TRBJ2-7
CASSFVVGESYEQYF
TGTGCCAGCAGCTTTGTTGTCGGGGAGAGCTACGAGCAGTACTTC
>TRBV30|once|NA|TRBJ1-2
CAWSRGADRGYTF
TGTGCCTGGAGCCGCGGGGCAGATCGTGGCTACACCTTC
>TRBV7-9|NA|NA|TRBJ1-5
CASSLLASSNQPQHF
TGTGCCAGCAGCTTGTTGGCTTCTAGCAATCAGCCCCAGCATTTT
>TRBV6-6|once|NA|TRBJ1-6
CASSEGTPDNSPLHF
TGTGCCAGCAGTGAGGGGACACCCGATAATTCACCCCTCCACTTT
>TRBV7-2|NA|TRBD2|TRBJ2-7
CASSSGGGRVPYEQYF
TGTGCCAGCAGTTCTGGGGGCGGGAGGGTCCCCTACGAGCAGTACTTC
>TRBV28|NA|TRBD2|TRBJ2-5
CASTTPGLAGPSGTQYF
TGTGCCAGCACAACTCCCGGACTAGCGGGCCCATCAGGAACCCAGTACTTC
>TRBV18|NA|TRBD1|TRBJ1-4
CASSPGQGAEEKLFF
TGTGCCAGCTCACCGGGACAGGGGGCGGAGGAAAAACTGTTTTTT
>TRBV19|NA|NA|TRBJ1-5
CATGGRRQPQHF
TGTGCCACCGGAGGTCGGCGTCAGCCCCAGCATTTT
>TRBV29-1|NA|TRBD1|TRBJ1-1
CSATPGGRNTEAFF
TGCAGCGCTACACCAGGGGGCAGGAACACTGAAGCTTTCTTT
>TRBV9|NA|NA|TRBJ1-2
CASSVEGDGSVLYGYTF
TGTGCCAGCAGCGTAGAAGGGGATGGGTCGGTTCTCTATGGCTACACCTTC
>TRBV12-5|once|TRBD1|TRBJ2-5
CASGGQGAGYQETQYF
TGTGCTAGTGGAGGACAGGGGGCAGGGTACCAAGAGACCCAGTACTTC
>TRBV21-1|NA|NA|TRBJ2-5
CASSNRDRAQETQYF
TGTGCCAGCAGCAACCGGGACAGGGCACAAGAGACCCAGTACTTC
>TRBV5-4|few|TRBD1|TRBJ1-4
CASSSGQLNEKLFF
TGTGCCAGCAGCTCGGGACAGCTAAATGAAAAACTGTTTTTT
>TRBV6-5|once|TRBD1|TRBJ2-4
CASSSDRGVVQYF
TGTGCCAGCAGTTCGGACAGGGGAGTAGTTCAGTACTTC
>TRBV7-2|NA|NA|TRBJ2-7
CASSLVPIGRLYEQYF
TGTGCCAGCAGCTTAGTCCCCATAGGGAGGCTTTACGAGCAGTACTTC
>TRBV7-3|NA|NA|TRBJ2-7
CASSLNFLEQYF
TGTGCCAGCAGCTTAAATTTTCTGGAGCAGTACTTC
>TRBV4-2|NA|NA|TRBJ1-2
CASSQERQAYGYTF
TGTGCCAGCAGCCAAGAGAGACAGGCTTATGGCTACACCTTC
>TRBV7-2|NA|TRBD1|TRBJ1-1
CASSLHRDRDTEAFF
TGTGCCAGCAGCTTGCACCGGGACAGGGACACTGAAGCTTTCTTT
>TRBV11-3|NA|NA|TRBJ2-1
CASSLVSISSYNEQFF
TGTGCCAGCAGCTTAGTTTCTATTAGCTCCTACAATGAGCAGTTCTTC
>TRBV24-1|few|NA|TRBJ1-1
CAAGSGMAEAFF
TGTGCCGCTGGAAGCGGGATGGCTGAAGCTTTCTTT
>TRBV19|NA|TRBD2|TRBJ2-1
CASSARGQILAGGRGGEQFF
TGTGCCAGTAGTGCCCGGGGACAGATACTAGCGGGAGGAAGGGGCGGTGAGCAGTTCTTC
>TRBV19|NA|NA|TRBJ1-5
CASSIGRAGGQPQHF
TGTGCCAGTAGTATAGGGAGGGCGGGGGGTCAGCCCCAGCATTTT
>TRBV3-1/TRBV3-2|NA|NA|TRBJ1-6
CASSDNGGSPLHF
TGTGCCAGCAGCGACAATGGTGGTTCACCCCTCCACTTT
>TRBV18|NA|NA|TRBJ1-1
CASSPPVGANTEAFF
TGTGCCAGCTCACCACCGGTAGGGGCGAACACTGAAGCTTTCTTT
>TRBV27|NA|NA|TRBJ1-1
CASSVLQGGEAFF
TGTGCCAGCAGTGTCCTACAGGGCGGAGAAGCTTTCTTT
>TRBV10-2|NA|TRBD2|TRBJ2-1
CASRVAGVPHNEQFF
TGCGCCAGCAGGGTAGCGGGAGTTCCCCACAATGAGCAGTTCTTC
>TRBV5-1|NA|TRBD1|TRBJ2-6
CASSLDPGTGYVLTF
TGCGCCAGCAGCTTGGACCCCGGGACAGGGTACGTCCTGACTTTC
>TRBV27|many|NA|TRBJ2-7
CASCPAGGASAYEQYF
TGTGCCAGCTGCCCGGCTGGGGGGGCTTCGGCCTACGAGCAGTACTTC
>TRBV5-4|NA|TRBD2|TRBJ2-1
CASSFVQTSGSNEQFF
TGTGCCAGCAGTTTCGTCCAGACTAGCGGGAGCAATGAGCAGTTCTTC
>TRBV27|NA|NA|TRBJ1-6
CASSLWPIDSPLHF
TGTGCCAGCAGTTTATGGCCGATTGATTCACCCCTCCACTTT
>TRBV5-4|NA|NA|TRBJ2-1
CASNLVGDNEQFF
TGTGCCAGCAATCTGGTCGGGGACAATGAGCAGTTCTTC
>TRBV5-1|few|NA|TRBJ2-3
CASSSRRANTDTQYF
TGCGCCAGCAGCTCCCGGAGGGCCAACACAGATACGCAGTATTTT
>TRBV5-1|once|NA|TRBJ2-2
CASSGGGFTTGELFF
TGCGCCAGCAGCGGGGGAGGCTTTACCACCGGGGAGCTGTTTTTT
>TRBV7-9|NA|NA|TRBJ1-4
CASSRGAGLDGEKLFF
TGTGCCAGCAGCAGAGGAGCGGGACTTGACGGGGAAAAACTGTTTTTT